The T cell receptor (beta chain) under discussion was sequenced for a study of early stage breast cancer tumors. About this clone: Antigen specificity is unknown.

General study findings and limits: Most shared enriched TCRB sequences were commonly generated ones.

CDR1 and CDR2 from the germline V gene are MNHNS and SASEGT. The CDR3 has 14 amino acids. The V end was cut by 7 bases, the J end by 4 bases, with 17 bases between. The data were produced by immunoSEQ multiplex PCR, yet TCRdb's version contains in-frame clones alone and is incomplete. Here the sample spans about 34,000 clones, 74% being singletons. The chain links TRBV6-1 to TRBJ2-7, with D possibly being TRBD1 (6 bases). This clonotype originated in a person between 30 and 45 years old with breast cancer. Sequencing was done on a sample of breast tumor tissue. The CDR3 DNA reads TGTGCCAGCATGCCCCGGGACAAAGCATACGAGCAGTACTTC. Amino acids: CASMPRDKAYEQYF.